The 18 T cell receptor beta chains below were found in one sample sequenced in a study of CD8 T cells in Susac syndrome. After extraction with the RNeasy kit, about 0.45 to 1 ug of the RNA was reverse transcribed using random hexamers. TCRdb called the immunoSEQ multiplex PCR reads again in MiXCR, with one record for every CDR3 protein. The sample records about 140,000 distinct CDR3 sequences, 94% being singletons. The source material was CD8+ T cells from PBMCs. These receptors were collected from a human donor in good health.

The chain combines TRBV27 with TRBJ2-1; 7 bases agree with TRBD2. The J segment lost 10 bases and the V segment lost 1 base, leaving 4 bases of the junction unmatched. The CDR3 is made up of 13 amino acids. Germline V gene data show CDR1 as MNHEY and CDR2 as SMNVEV (reference sequence). CDR3 in amino acids: CASSLFRGEEQFF. DNA of the CDR3: TGTGCCAGCAGTTTATTCCGGGGGGAGGAGCAGTTCTTC.

The rearrangement uses TRBV12-3 or TRBV12-4 and TRBJ2-1, with a weak D call TRBD1 (6 bases). The V gene lost 1 base and the J gene lost 3 bases, with 10 bases spanning the gap. The CDR3 runs to 15 residues. CDR3 nucleotide sequence: TGTGCCAGCAGTTTAGGCAGGGGTCACTACAATGAGCAGTTCTTC. It yields the protein CASSLGRGHYNEQFF.

CDR3 nucleotides: TGTGCCAGCAGCTCCCTGATCGAGAACACTGAAGCTTTCTTT. It is translated as CASSSLIENTEAFF. The J gene is TRBJ1-1, the V gene TRBV5-6; D unclear. CDR3 size: 14 residues. The V end was cut by 3 bases, the J end by 1 base, with 10 bases between. Germline assignment: CDR1 SGHDT and CDR2 YYEEEE.

The CDR3: CASSEEGDTQYF. CDR3 DNA sequence: TGTGCCAGCAGCGAGGAGGGAGATACGCAGTATTTT. This chain joins TRBV2 and TRBJ2-3; possibly TRBD2 for D (6 bases). Germline V lookup: CDR1 SNHLY, CDR2 FYNNEI. CDR3 length: 12 residues. The V end lost 6 bases, the J end lost 5 bases, and 9 bases lay between the germline ends.

The chain recombines TRBV27 with TRBJ2-3; 9 bases match TRBD2. Germline CDR1 and CDR2: MNHEY and SMNVEV (reference sequence). Unmatched junction bases numbered 8, after V lost 6 bases and J lost 1 base. This CDR3 is built from 16 residues. The DNA for the CDR3 is TGTGCCAGCAGGCTCGCGGGAGGGCGGGGCACAGATACGCAGTATTTT. Amino acid sequence: CASRLAGGRGTDTQYF.

The CDR3 reads CASTATSGGWNYEQYF. CDR3 DNA sequence: TGTGCCAGCACTGCGACTAGCGGGGGATGGAACTACGAGCAGTACTTC. This rearrangement joins TRBV27 to TRBJ2-7; 12 bases match TRBD2. Germline loops: CDR1 MNHEY, CDR2 SMNVEV (reference sequence). This CDR3 region has 16 residues. J gave up 3 bases and V 7 bases, and 10 bases lay outside the gene matches.

CDR3 in DNA: TGTGCCAGCAGTGGAAGACCGGGGAGCACAGATACGCAGTATTTT. As protein: CASSGRPGSTDTQYF. The chain is built from TRBV6-2 or TRBV6-3 and TRBJ2-3, with D perhaps matching TRBD2 (5 bases). V lost 5 bases, J lost 0 bases, and 12 bases lay in between. This CDR3 is 15 amino acids long. Per the germline V gene, CDR1 is MNHEY and CDR2 is SVGEGT.

This chain uses TRBV20-1 with TRBJ2-1; 7 nucleotides match TRBD1. Germline CDR1 and CDR2: DFQATT and SNEGSKA (reference sequence). Trimming cost V 6 bases and J 7 bases; bases outside gene matches: 9. The CDR3 is 13 residues long. The CDR3 spells CSAPQTGPNEQFF. Here the CDR3 DNA reads TGCAGTGCCCCTCAGACAGGGCCAAATGAGCAGTTCTTC.

The chain joins TRBV28 to TRBJ2-1; D possibly matches TRBD1 or TRBD2 (5 bases each). Looked up from germline, CDR1 is MDHEN and CDR2 is SYDVKM. Deletions cut 2 bases from V and 9 bases from J, with 11 bases between. The CDR3 extends over 13 amino acids. CDR3 DNA: TGTGCCAGCAGTTTAGGATGGGGGACTGAGCAGTTCTTC. As protein: CASSLGWGTEQFF. Using reference TRBV28 and TRBJ2-1 for the parts outside the CDR3, the full variable domain is DVKVTQSSRYLVKRTGEKVFLECVQDMDHENMFWYRQDPGLGLRLIYFSYDVKMKEKGDIPEGYSVSREKKERFSLILESASTNQTSMYLCASSLGWGTEQFFGPGTRLTVL.

The chain uses TRBV19 and TRBJ2-7; D gene uncertain. The CDR3 consists of 14 residues. V dropped 0 bases and J dropped 0 bases, with 6 bases sitting between them. Germline V gene data show CDR1 as LNHDA and CDR2 as SQIVND (reference sequence). The chain's CDR3 is CASSIDQSSYEQYF. The CDR3 DNA follows: TGTGCCAGTAGTATAGACCAGAGCTCCTACGAGCAGTACTTC.

In its sample, this clonotype was seen once. This chain connects TRBV19 to TRBJ2-7; no clear D gene. Per germline, CDR1 LNHDA and CDR2 SQIVND (reference sequence). This CDR3 spans 13 amino acids. Trimming shortened V by 7 bases and J by 0 bases, and 10 bases separated the two germline ends. The CDR3 is CASTGSSSYEQYF. The DNA for the CDR3 is TGTGCCAGTACGGGCAGTAGCTCCTACGAGCAGTACTTC.

This clonotype was seen once. The chain joins TRBV5-1 to TRBJ2-1, with TRBD2 matching 12 bases. This CDR3 is 16 amino acids long. The trim removed 1 base at V and 8 bases at J, leaving 7 bases unmatched. Looked up from germline, CDR1 is SGHRS and CDR2 is YFSETQ. The CDR3 bases are TGCGCCAGCAGCTTGTCTTCGACTAGCGGGAGCTATGAGCAGTTCTTC. This sequence encodes CASSLSSTSGSYEQFF.

V usage is TRBV7-9 and J usage is TRBJ1-2; D is undetermined. Germline V gene sequence: CDR1 SEHNR, CDR2 FQNEAQ (reference sequence). The V end was cut by 1 base, the J end by 0 bases, with 12 bases between. The CDR3 consists of 16 residues. The CDR3 DNA follows: TGTGCCAGCAGCTTAGTTTCTTGGGAAGCTAACTATGGCTACACCTTC. Its translation is CASSLVSWEANYGYTF.

This chain uses TRBV19 with TRBJ1-5; D remains unclear. Germline CDR1 LNHDA, CDR2 SQIVND (reference sequence). The V and J ends lost 3 bases and 5 bases respectively, with 5 bases between them. The CDR3 has 12 amino acids. Written as DNA, the CDR3 is TGTGCCAGTAGTATGGGGTATCAGCCCCAGCATTTT. Translating it yields CASSMGYQPQHF. Looking up the rest from reference TRBV19 and TRBJ1-5 gives the full variable domain: DGGITQSPKYLFRKEGQNVTLSCEQNLNHDAMYWYRQDPGQGLRLIYYSQIVNDFQKGDIAEGYSVSREKKESFPLTVTSAQKNPTAFYLCASSMGYQPQHFGDGTRLSIL.

The chain recombines TRBV12-3 or TRBV12-4 with TRBJ2-1; possible D gene TRBD1, 6 bases. Deletions cut 3 bases from V and 9 bases from J, with 12 bases between. CDR3 length equals 13 residues. The CDR3 here is CASSLDSLSEQFF. The CDR3, as DNA: TGTGCCAGCAGTTTGGACAGTCTTTCTGAGCAGTTCTTC.

The gene calls are TRBV4-3 and TRBJ1-3; TRBD1 agrees at 8 bases. CDR1 and CDR2 from the germline V gene are LGHNA and YSLEER. CDR3 length: 17 residues. The V and J ends lost 0 bases and 0 bases, in that order; junction bases with no gene match: 4. In DNA form, the CDR3 reads TGCGCCAGCAGCCAAGATCTAACAGGGGGCTCTGGAAACACCATATATTTT. This sequence encodes CASSQDLTGGSGNTIYF.

The chain uses TRBV9 and TRBJ2-2, with TRBD2 identical over 7 bases. V shed 0 bases, J shed 4 bases, and the junction held 3 bases outside the gene matches. The germline V gene has CDR1 SGDLS and CDR2 YYNGEE. The CDR3 covers 15 residues. CDR3 protein: CASSVAASGTGELFF. Here the CDR3 DNA reads TGTGCCAGCAGCGTAGCGGCTAGCGGCACCGGGGAGCTGTTTTTT. Using reference TRBV9 and TRBJ2-2 for the parts outside the CDR3, the full variable domain is DSGVTQTPKHLITATGQRVTLRCSPRSGDLSVYWYQQSLDQGLQFLIQYYNGEERAKGNILERFSAQQFPDLHSELNLSSLELGDSALYFCASSVAASGTGELFFGEGSRLTVL.

The chain employs TRBV7-2 and TRBJ2-5; 7 bases are shared with TRBD1. This CDR3 has 14 amino acids. Trimming at V came to 5 bases and at J to 4 bases, leaving 7 bases not matched to a gene. From germline, CDR1 is SGHTA and CDR2 FQGNSA. DNA of the CDR3: TGTGCCAGCAGCGTCAACCGACAGGGAGAGACCCAGTACTTC. As protein: CASSVNRQGETQYF.